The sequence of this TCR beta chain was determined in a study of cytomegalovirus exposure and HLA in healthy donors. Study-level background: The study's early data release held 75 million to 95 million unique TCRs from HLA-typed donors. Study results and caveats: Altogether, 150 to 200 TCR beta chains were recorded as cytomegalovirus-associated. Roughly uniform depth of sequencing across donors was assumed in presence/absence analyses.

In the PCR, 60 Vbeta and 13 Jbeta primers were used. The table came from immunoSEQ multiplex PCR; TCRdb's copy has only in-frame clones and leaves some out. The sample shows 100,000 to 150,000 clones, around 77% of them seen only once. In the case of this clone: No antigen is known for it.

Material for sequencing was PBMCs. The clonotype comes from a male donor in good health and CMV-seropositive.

The CDR3 reads CASRRTGGTGELFF. CDR3 DNA: TGTGCCAGCAGGAGGACAGGGGGCACCGGGGAGCTGTTTTTT. The chain is built from TRBV2 and TRBJ2-2, with TRBD1 matching over 10 bases. The CDR3 sequence is 14 residues long. Trimming removed 6 bases from V and 4 bases from J; junction bases left unmatched: 2. Looked up from germline, CDR1 is SNHLY and CDR2 is FYNNEI. The full variable domain, in which reference TRBV2 and TRBJ2-2 provide the parts outside the CDR3, is EPEVTQTPSHQVTQMGQEVILRCVPISNHLYFYWYRQILGQKVEFLVSFYNNEISEKSEIFDDQFSVERPDGSNFTLKIRSTKLEDSAMYFCASRRTGGTGELFFGEGSRLTVL.